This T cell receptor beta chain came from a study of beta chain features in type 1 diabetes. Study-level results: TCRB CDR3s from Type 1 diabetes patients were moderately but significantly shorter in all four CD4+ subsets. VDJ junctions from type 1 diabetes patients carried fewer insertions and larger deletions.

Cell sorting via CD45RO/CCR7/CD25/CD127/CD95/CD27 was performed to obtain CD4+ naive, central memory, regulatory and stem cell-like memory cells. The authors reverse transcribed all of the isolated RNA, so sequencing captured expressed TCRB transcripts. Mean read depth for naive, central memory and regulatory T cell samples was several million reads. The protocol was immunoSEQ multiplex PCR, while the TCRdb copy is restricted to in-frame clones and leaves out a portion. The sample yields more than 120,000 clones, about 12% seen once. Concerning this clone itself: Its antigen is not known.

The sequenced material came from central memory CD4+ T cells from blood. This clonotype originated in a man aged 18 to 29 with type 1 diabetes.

CDR3 nucleotides: TGCAGCGTTGAAAAACAGGGCGGCACTGAAGCTTTCTTT. Translated: CSVEKQGGTEAFF. The chain employs TRBV29-1 and TRBJ1-1; possible D gene TRBD1, 6 bases. CDR1 is SQVTM and CDR2 is ANQGSEA in the germline V gene. Trimming pared 2 bases from V and 4 bases from J, leaving 11 bases between. The length of the CDR3 is 13 residues.